This passage covers 23 T cell receptor beta chains from one sample sequenced in a study of beta chain features in type 1 diabetes. Study-wide findings and caveats: Moderate but significant shortening of TCRB CDR3s was recorded in all four CD4+ subsets from Type 1 diabetes patients.

The investigators reverse transcribed all of the isolated RNA, so they sequenced expressed TCRB transcripts. Assay used: immunoSEQ multiplex PCR; TCRdb lists only in-frame clones, some missing. The sample records about 660,000 clones, 11% to 15% being singletons. No antigen is known for these receptors. Material for sequencing was naive CD4+ T cells from blood. The receptor set was obtained from a man between 18 and 29 years old with type 1 diabetes.

This clone was seen a few times. This chain connects TRBV7-2 to TRBJ2-3; D not certain. V shed 5 bases and J shed 6 bases, with 18 bases lying between them. Per germline, CDR1 SGHTA and CDR2 FQGNSA. The CDR3 spans 15 residues. The CDR3 sequence is CASSPRPAPMDTQYF. The CDR3 coding sequence is TGTGCCAGCAGCCCACGTCCAGCTCCTATGGATACGCAGTATTTT.

The sample holds a few counts of this clone. J is TRBJ1-1 and V is TRBV18; tentatively, D is TRBD1 (6 bases). CDR1 is KGHSH, CDR2 LQKENI, per germline. Trimming pared 4 bases from V and 7 bases from J, leaving 13 bases between. CDR3 length: 13 amino acids. The CDR3 nucleotides read TGTGCCAGCTCACTCCGGGACATCCGTGAAGCTTTCTTT. Protein product: CASSLRDIREAFF.

V is TRBV6-5 and J is TRBJ1-4; D not certain. Germline CDR1 is MNHEY and CDR2 is SVGAGI. CDR3 size: 15 residues. With 2 bases removed from V and 0 bases from J, the gap between germline ends came to 7 bases. CDR3 nucleotide sequence: TGTGCCAGCAGTTACGGCGATGCAACTAATGAAAAACTGTTTTTT. Its translation is CASSYGDATNEKLFF.

Concerning this clone itself: A junction boundary mismatches the germline segment, possibly from a read error. J is TRBJ2-1 and V is TRBV7-7, with a possible D match to TRBD2 (5 bases). There are 15 residues in the CDR3. Looked up from germline, CDR1 is SSHAT and CDR2 is FNYEAQ (reference sequence). The CDR3 DNA sequence: TGTGCTAGCAGCTCCGGCCGGGGAGCCTACAATGAGCAGTTCTTC. Its protein product is CASSSGRGAYNEQFF.

This clone was counted only a few times. The chain is built from TRBV29-1 and TRBJ2-3; 8 bases agree with TRBD1. V shed 7 bases and J 6 bases; nucleotides not matched to a gene: 12. Germline CDR1 is SQVTM and CDR2 is ANQGSEA. The CDR3 has 14 amino acids. The CDR3 DNA reads TGCAGCGCCCGTATCGGACAGGGTACGGATACGCAGTATTTT. Encoded protein: CSARIGQGTDTQYF.

This clone was found a few times. V usage is TRBV29-1 and J usage is TRBJ1-4, with D possibly matching TRBD1 (5 bases). Germline CDR1 reads SQVTM; CDR2 reads ANQGSEA. The length of the CDR3 is 15 residues. Trimming removed 3 bases from V and 7 bases from J, with 18 bases in between. In nucleotides, the CDR3 is TGCAGCGTTGAGTTCCCAGGGATACGGGGTGAAAAACTGTTTTTT. Residues: CSVEFPGIRGEKLFF.

The chain couples TRBV30 to TRBJ2-5, with a possible D match to TRBD2 (6 bases). Germline V gives CDR1 GTSNPN, CDR2 SVGIG (reference sequence). Trimming took off 2 bases at V and 5 bases at J, with 12 bases between the two ends. CDR3 length equals 13 residues. CDR3 sequence reads: CAWSKLARETQYF. The DNA for the CDR3 is TGTGCCTGGAGTAAGCTAGCGAGGGAGACCCAGTACTTC. The full variable domain, its missing parts supplied by reference TRBV30 and TRBJ2-5, is SQTIHQWPATLVQPVGSPLSLECTVEGTSNPNLYWYRQAAGRGLQLLFYSVGIGQISSEVPQNLSASRPQDRQFILSSKKLLLSDSGFYLCAWSKLARETQYFGPGTRLLVL.

This chain joins TRBV19 and TRBJ2-1; D assignment may be TRBD1 or TRBD2 (5 bases each). Per germline, CDR1 LNHDA and CDR2 SQIVND (reference sequence). The V and J ends lost 6 bases and 3 bases respectively, with 12 bases between them. This CDR3 region has 14 residues. CDR3 protein: CASRLGDRYNEQFF. The CDR3 DNA is TGTGCCAGTAGATTAGGGGACCGCTACAATGAGCAGTTCTTC.

The chain recombines TRBV6-1 with TRBJ1-1; possible D gene TRBD1, 6 bases. CDR1 and CDR2 (germline): MNHNS, SASEGT. V was clipped by 6 bases and J by 1 base, with 15 bases between them. The CDR3 totals 15 residues. The CDR3, as DNA: TGTGCCAGCAGCCCACGACAGGACAGGAACACTGAAGCTTTCTTT. Its protein is CASSPRQDRNTEAFF.

This chain uses TRBV30 with TRBJ2-5, with 8 bases identical to TRBD2. V trimming: 2 bases; J trimming: 2 bases; junction bases outside the gene matches: 13. Germline V CDR1 and CDR2: GTSNPN, SVGIG (reference sequence). CDR3 length equals 17 residues. For the CDR3, the DNA is TGTGCCTGGAGTCGCCCCGGGACTAGTGACAGGCAAGAGACCCAGTACTTC. As protein: CAWSRPGTSDRQETQYF.

The chain joins TRBV9 to TRBJ2-2; weak D call: TRBD2 (5 bases). This CDR3 has 16 amino acids. V was pared by 4 bases and J by 0 bases, with 13 bases between. Germline lookup yields CDR1 SGDLS and CDR2 YYNGEE. This chain's CDR3 is CASSPRGGANTGELFF. Written as DNA, the CDR3 is TGTGCCAGCAGCCCCCGGGGTGGCGCGAACACCGGGGAGCTGTTTTTT.

As to this clone: This specimen includes other DNA sequences encoding the same CDR3. The genes are TRBV6-5 and TRBJ2-5, with D possibly TRBD2 on 5 matching bases. Germline V gene lookup returns CDR1 MNHEY and CDR2 SVGAGI. The CDR3 loop spans 13 amino acids. Trimming stripped 6 bases from V and 3 bases from J, with 11 bases between. CDR3 DNA: TGTGCCAGCAGCCCTCCGGGAAAAGAGACCCAGTACTTC. This codes for CASSPPGKETQYF.

The chain has TRBV4-1 and TRBJ1-4; 9 bases are a match to TRBD1. The CDR3 has 16 amino acids. Germline V lookup: CDR1 MGHRA, CDR2 YSYEKL. The trim removed 0 bases at V and 11 bases at J, leaving 10 bases unmatched. Written as DNA, the CDR3 is TGCGCCAGCAGCCAAGAGGCGGACAGGGGTACTTCGAAACTGTTTTTT. It translates to CASSQEADRGTSKLFF.

This chain uses TRBV27 with TRBJ2-5; D gene uncertain. Germline values: CDR1 MNHEY, CDR2 SMNVEV (reference sequence). The CDR3 sequence is 13 residues long. The germline V and J ends were trimmed by 0 bases and 0 bases, with 2 bases remaining between them. DNA of the CDR3: TGTGCCAGCAGTTTATCGTACCAAGAGACCCAGTACTTC. It translates to CASSLSYQETQYF.

This sequence joins TRBV9 and TRBJ2-3; 9 nucleotides align to TRBD2. V was pared by 2 bases and J by 2 bases, with 6 bases of the junction left unmatched. Germline V gene sequence: CDR1 SGDLS, CDR2 YYNGEE. This CDR3 region has 16 residues. CDR3 in DNA: TGTGCCAGCAGCGTCACGCCTAGCGGGGACACAGATACGCAGTATTTT. Translating it yields CASSVTPSGDTDTQYF.

The chain links TRBV7-2 to TRBJ2-5; D remains ambiguous. Germline V CDR1 and CDR2: SGHTA, FQGNSA. The CDR3 sequence is 13 residues long. V was pared by 5 bases and J by 5 bases, with 12 bases between. The CDR3 region is CASSVDLRETQYF. The CDR3 DNA reads as TGTGCCAGCAGCGTGGACCTTAGGGAGACCCAGTACTTC.

The V call is TRBV30, the J call TRBJ2-7, with 9 bases that match TRBD1. V shed 8 bases, J shed 4 bases, and the junction held 6 bases outside the gene matches. The V gene's germline CDR1 is GTSNPN and CDR2 SVGIG (reference sequence). CDR3 size: 12 residues. DNA of the CDR3: TGTGCCGGAGGACAGGGGAGATACGAGCAGTACTTC. This gives the protein CAGGQGRYEQYF.

This chain connects TRBV30 to TRBJ1-4, with D maybe TRBD1 (5 bases). The CDR3 has 15 residues. Trimming left V 3 bases short and J 7 bases short, with 18 bases between. Germline-derived CDR1 and CDR2 are GTSNPN and SVGIG (reference sequence). CDR3 in amino acids: CAWRTPGGSGEKLFF. DNA of the CDR3: TGTGCCTGGAGGACTCCGGGGGGGTCCGGTGAAAAACTGTTTTTT.

The genes are TRBV7-2 and TRBJ2-7, with a weak D call TRBD1 (5 bases). Germline CDR1 reads SGHTA; CDR2 reads FQGNSA. There are 13 residues in the CDR3. With 3 bases removed from V and 5 bases from J, the gap between germline ends came to 11 bases. CDR3 in DNA: TGTGCCAGCAGCTTGATCCAGGGAAACGAGCAGTACTTC. As protein: CASSLIQGNEQYF. The whole variable domain, filled in from reference TRBV7-2 and TRBJ2-7, reads GAGVSQSPSNKVTEKGKDVELRCDPISGHTALYWYRQSLGQGLEFLIYFQGNSAPDKSGLPSDRFSAERTGGSVSTLTIQRTQQEDSAVYLCASSLIQGNEQYFGPGTRLTVT.

The gene calls are TRBV28 and TRBJ1-5; the D is unclear. V lost 6 bases and J lost 1, with 16 bases in between. The CDR3 has 16 residues. The V gene's germline CDR1 is MDHEN and CDR2 SYDVKM. DNA of the CDR3: TGTGCCAGCAGCCGGGAGTGGGGATCGAGCAATCAGCCCCAGCATTTT. Translated, it gives CASSREWGSSNQPQHF.

The gene calls are TRBV5-5 and TRBJ2-7, with a weak D call TRBD1 (6 bases). The germline V and J ends were trimmed by 4 bases and 1 base, with 18 bases remaining between them. This CDR3 spans 16 amino acids. In germline, CDR1 is SGHKS, CDR2 YYEKEE (reference sequence). DNA for the CDR3: TGTGCCAGCAGCCCGAACCCGACAGGAGGATCCTACGAGCAGTACTTC. Protein: CASSPNPTGGSYEQYF.

The J gene is TRBJ2-7, the V gene TRBV10-3, with 9 bases matching TRBD1. J lost 5 bases, V lost 7 bases, and 18 bases had no gene match. The length of the CDR3 is 17 residues. Germline CDR1 reads ENHRY; CDR2 reads SYGVKD. This chain's CDR3 is CAITRTGAGTTTDEQYF. DNA for the CDR3: TGTGCCATCACCCGGACAGGGGCTGGGACTACTACGGACGAGCAGTACTTC.

This chain uses TRBV9 with TRBJ1-1; D gene unclear. Germline-derived CDR1 and CDR2 are SGDLS and YYNGEE. The CDR3 totals 15 residues. The V and J ends lost 0 bases and 0 bases respectively, with 9 bases between them. In DNA form, the CDR3 reads TGTGCCAGCAGCGTAGCGGTCAACTTGAACACTGAAGCTTTCTTT. Encoded protein: CASSVAVNLNTEAFF. The whole variable domain, filled in from reference TRBV9 and TRBJ1-1, reads DSGVTQTPKHLITATGQRVTLRCSPRSGDLSVYWYQQSLDQGLQFLIQYYNGEERAKGNILERFSAQQFPDLHSELNLSSLELGDSALYFCASSVAVNLNTEAFFGQGTRLTVV.